Below, 25 T cell receptor beta chains from the same sample are listed, as sequenced in a study of naive and memory T cell subsets. Both TRBC1 and TRBC2 were covered by a beta constant-region primer of two equimolar oligonucleotides. TCRdb called the UMI-ligation and nested PCR reads again in MiXCR, with one record for every CDR3 protein. There are under 40,000 distinct CDR3 sequences in the sample; about an eighth occur only once, and more than 20% lies in the top ten. Material: effector memory CD4+ T cells from blood. The subset was: effector memory, CD45RA- CD27-. Source of these receptors: a human donor in good health.

The CDR3 DNA reads as TGTGCCAGCAGCCCCCTTCGCCGGACTAGCTCCTACGAGCAGTACTTC. Residues: CASSPLRRTSSYEQYF. This rearrangement joins TRBV11-2 to TRBJ2-7; TRBD2 aligns across 7 bases. The length of the CDR3 is 16 residues. The germline CDR1 and CDR2 sequences are SGHAT and FQNNGV. The junction had 10 bases not matched to a gene; V was cut back by 5 bases and J by 0 bases.

The chain employs TRBV5-5 and TRBJ2-1; the D gene could be TRBD1 or TRBD2 (5 bases each). Trimming pared 4 bases from V and 0 bases from J, leaving 11 bases between. The CDR3 runs to 15 residues. Germline lookup yields CDR1 SGHKS and CDR2 YYEKEE (reference sequence). The CDR3: CASSPGASSYNEQFF. CDR3 coding DNA: TGTGCCAGCAGCCCCGGGGCTAGCTCCTACAATGAGCAGTTCTTC.

This chain uses TRBV12-3 or TRBV12-4 with TRBJ2-7; D possibly corresponds to TRBD1 (5 bases). The V end was cut by 2 bases, the J end by 4 bases, with 9 bases between. The CDR3 totals 13 residues. The CDR3 sequence is CASSLTGLYEQYF. The DNA for the CDR3 is TGTGCCAGCAGTTTAACAGGCTTATACGAGCAGTACTTC.

This chain uses TRBV2 with TRBJ2-3, with TRBD2 identical over 9 bases. V was clipped by 8 bases and J by 4 bases; unmatched bases: 7. The CDR3 is made up of 14 amino acids. CDR1 SNHLY and CDR2 FYNNEI come from the germline V gene. The CDR3 nucleotides are TGTGCCAGCTTAGCGGGAGCACCGGCAGATACGCAGTATTTT. Its translation: CASLAGAPADTQYF.

The J gene is TRBJ2-7, the V gene TRBV30; TRBD1 matches 7 bases. The V segment lost 3 bases and the J segment 5 bases; nucleotides outside the gene matches: 7. Germline V gene lookup returns CDR1 GTSNPN and CDR2 SVGIG (reference sequence). The CDR3 covers 13 residues. The CDR3: CAWRPGQYNEQYF. The CDR3 coding sequence is TGTGCCTGGAGGCCGGGACAGTACAACGAGCAGTACTTC. The variable domain in full, with the rest retrieved from reference TRBV30 and TRBJ2-7, is SQTIHQWPATLVQPVGSPLSLECTVEGTSNPNLYWYRQAAGRGLQLLFYSVGIGQISSEVPQNLSASRPQDRQFILSSKKLLLSDSGFYLCAWRPGQYNEQYFGPGTRLTVT.

This clonotype was detected a few times. V gene TRBV18 combines with J gene TRBJ2-5, with D unclear. V was clipped by 3 bases and J by 2 bases, with 7 bases between them. The germline V gene has CDR1 KGHSH and CDR2 LQKENI. The CDR3 is made up of 13 amino acids. In DNA, the CDR3 is TGTGCCAGCTCACCTCAAGGGCAAGAGACCCAGTACTTC. Translation: CASSPQGQETQYF.

This clonotype was detected only a few times. This chain uses TRBV5-1 with TRBJ2-2; 10 bases are shared with TRBD2. With 4 bases clipped from V and 4 bases from J, the junction kept 7 bases outside the gene matches. The CDR3 runs 16 residues. Germline V gene lookup returns CDR1 SGHRS and CDR2 YFSETQ. CDR3 DNA sequence: TGCGCCAGCAGCCCGCGGACTAGCGGCAGCACCGGGGAGCTGTTTTTT. Encoded protein: CASSPRTSGSTGELFF.

The genes are TRBV5-6 and TRBJ1-1; D uncertain. With 1 base removed from V and 0 bases from J, the gap between germline ends came to 10 bases. This CDR3 has 15 amino acids. Germline assignment: CDR1 SGHDT and CDR2 YYEEEE. CDR3 sequence: CASSLQARVNTEAFF. CDR3 coding DNA: TGTGCCAGCAGCTTGCAGGCGAGGGTGAACACTGAAGCTTTCTTT.

Notes on this clonotype: Mismatch with germline at one junction end may stem from a read error. The chain uses TRBV6-6 and TRBJ2-1, with 11 bases aligning to TRBD2. The CDR3 runs to 16 residues. Germline V CDR1 and CDR2: MNHNY, SVGAGI (reference sequence). CDR3 DNA sequence: TGTGCCAGCAGTTACTCGACTAGCGGGACATCGGCGGGGTTAGTCTTC. The encoded protein is CASSYSTSGTSAGLVF.

At least ten counts were recorded for this clonotype. The rearrangement links TRBV5-1 to TRBJ2-7; D might be TRBD1 or TRBD2, each matching 6 bases. The CDR3 consists of 15 residues. The germline gives CDR1 SGHRS, CDR2 YFSETQ. V shed 7 bases and J shed 5 bases, with 22 bases lying between them. The CDR3 nucleotides are TGCGCCAGCTACCTAGGGGGACTGGTCAACGACGAGCAGTACTTC. This gives the protein CASYLGGLVNDEQYF. Full variable domain (rest looked up from reference TRBV5-1 and TRBJ2-7): KAGVTQTPRYLIKTRGQQVTLSCSPISGHRSVSWYQQTPGQGLQFLFEYFSETQRNKGNFPGRFSGRQFSNSRSEMNVSTLELGDSALYLCASYLGGLVNDEQYFGPGTRLTVT.

The chain combines TRBV2 with TRBJ2-7; D is unclear. Germline assignment: CDR1 SNHLY and CDR2 FYNNEI. The CDR3 has 14 residues. Trimming left V 3 bases short and J 3 bases short, with 12 bases between. For the CDR3, the DNA is TGTGCCAGCAGTGAGTCTGCCAGGTACTACGAGCAGTACTTC. Its protein product is CASSESARYYEQYF.

In its sample, this clonotype was seen many times. The gene calls are TRBV15 and TRBJ2-1; D is ambiguous. The CDR3 is 15 amino acids. The ends were cut back, 1 base at V and 4 bases at J, with 11 bases in the middle. The germline V gene has CDR1 LNHNV and CDR2 YYDKDF (reference sequence). The CDR3 sequence is CATSRGRGRYNEQFF. In DNA, the CDR3 is TGTGCCACCAGCAGAGGACGAGGACGGTACAATGAGCAGTTCTTC.

The rearrangement links TRBV24-1 to TRBJ2-3; 12 bases agree with TRBD1. The junction had 9 bases not matched to a gene; V was cut back by 2 bases and J by 4 bases. The CDR3 totals 18 residues. The germline V gene has CDR1 KGHDR and CDR2 SFDVKD. The CDR3: CATSDSAGTGGSADTQYF. The CDR3 DNA is TGTGCCACCAGTGATTCAGCCGGGACAGGGGGCTCTGCAGATACGCAGTATTTT.

This clonotype was seen ten or more times. The J gene is TRBJ2-2, the V gene TRBV2, with 11 bases fitting TRBD2. Germline V gene data show CDR1 as SNHLY and CDR2 as FYNNEI. This CDR3 is built from 17 residues. With V trimmed by 2 bases and J by 6 bases, 8 bases remained unmatched. CDR3 nucleotide sequence: TGTGCCAGCAGTGAAAGAACTAGCGGGAGAGGGTCCGGGGAGCTGTTTTTT. Translating gives CASSERTSGRGSGELFF.

This clonotype was observed at least ten times. V usage is TRBV10-3 and J usage is TRBJ2-1, with D perhaps TRBD2 (6 bases). Germline lookup yields CDR1 ENHRY and CDR2 SYGVKD. Trimming stripped 10 bases from V and 3 bases from J, with 16 bases between. The CDR3 length is 14 residues. This chain's CDR3 is CATNFGSGYNEQFF. For the CDR3, the DNA is TGTGCCACCAACTTCGGGAGTGGCTACAATGAGCAGTTCTTC.

This clonotype was counted at least ten times. The rearrangement joins TRBV29-1 to TRBJ2-3, with 10 bases aligning to TRBD1. Germline V lookup: CDR1 SQVTM, CDR2 ANQGSEA. The V gene end was trimmed by 8 bases and the J gene end by 0 bases; junction bases not matched to a gene: 5. The CDR3 loop spans 14 amino acids. The CDR3 loop reads CSTGTGESTDTQYF. The CDR3 DNA sequence: TGCAGCACCGGGACAGGGGAAAGCACAGATACGCAGTATTTT.

This clonotype appeared a few times. V usage is TRBV28 and J usage is TRBJ1-2; a possible D gene is TRBD1 (5 bases). CDR1 is MDHEN and CDR2 is SYDVKM in the germline V gene. The length of the CDR3 is 15 residues. V was cut by 8 bases and J by 1 base, with 17 bases left in between. CDR3 protein: CASVPFAQGNYGYTF. The CDR3 DNA reads as TGTGCCAGCGTCCCATTCGCCCAGGGTAACTATGGCTACACCTTC.

The chain combines TRBV18 with TRBJ2-7, with TRBD2 matching 12 bases. Germline CDR1 is KGHSH and CDR2 is LQKENI. With 3 bases clipped from V and 1 base from J, the junction kept 19 bases outside the gene matches. This CDR3 contains 21 residues. In nucleotides, the CDR3 is TGTGCCAGCTCACCTGGTGTCGGGGCACGACTAGCGGGAGACCAGTCCTACGAGCAGTACTTC. Translating it yields CASSPGVGARLAGDQSYEQYF.

In this sample, this clonotype turned up many times. The chain uses TRBV12-3 or TRBV12-4 and TRBJ1-5, with a tentative D call TRBD1 (5 bases). Trimming removed 8 bases from V and 3 bases from J, with 17 bases in between. This CDR3 contains 15 residues. The CDR3 DNA sequence: TGTGCCAGCCAAAGGTCGGGGGGACCCAATCAGCCCCAGCATTTT. As protein: CASQRSGGPNQPQHF.

This clonotype has more than one count but fewer than ten. This chain joins TRBV20-1 and TRBJ2-3; D might be TRBD1 (5 bases). Germline V gene data show CDR1 as DFQATT and CDR2 as SNEGSKA (reference sequence). This CDR3 is built from 17 residues. Trimming removed 0 bases from V and 1 base from J, with 17 bases in between. The CDR3 loop is CSARDPRGATRTDTQYF. The CDR3 region has the DNA TGCAGTGCTAGAGACCCAAGGGGCGCCACTCGCACAGATACGCAGTATTTT.

This clonotype was seen repeatedly, ten times or more. This chain uses TRBV7-2 with TRBJ1-6; the match to TRBD1 covers 8 bases. Losses at the gene ends were 5 bases for V and 10 bases for J; bases not matched to a gene: 13. CDR3 length: 16 amino acids. Germline lookup yields CDR1 SGHTA and CDR2 FQGNSA. The CDR3, as DNA: TGTGCCAGCAGCGAGGTTGGGACAGGTGTTCCCTCACCCCTCCACTTT. Its translation: CASSEVGTGVPSPLHF.

Ten or more counts support this clonotype. J is TRBJ1-1 and V is TRBV7-9; D remains unclear. The CDR3 is made up of 13 amino acids. The germline V gene encodes CDR1 SEHNR and CDR2 FQNEAQ (reference sequence). With 5 bases removed from V and 6 bases from J, the gap between germline ends came to 13 bases. The CDR3 is CASSQAPGAEAFF. CDR3 coding DNA: TGTGCCAGCAGCCAGGCACCTGGGGCTGAAGCTTTCTTT. The full variable domain, with the rest looked up from reference TRBV7-9 and TRBJ1-1, is DTGVSQNPRHKITKRGQNVTFRCDPISEHNRLYWYRQTLGQGPEFLTYFQNEAQLEKSRLLSDRFSAERPKGSFSTLEIQRTEQGDSAMYLCASSQAPGAEAFFGQGTRLTVV.

This clonotype appeared a few times. This chain connects TRBV20-1 to TRBJ1-5, with 10 bases fitting TRBD1. Trimming took 2 bases from V and 4 from J; bases not matched to a gene: 5. Germline V gene data show CDR1 as DFQATT and CDR2 as SNEGSKA (reference sequence). The CDR3 has 15 amino acids. CDR3 nucleotides: TGCAGTGCTAGACCCGGGACAGGGGCAAATCAGCCCCAGCATTTT. This sequence encodes CSARPGTGANQPQHF.

This clonotype has more than one count but fewer than ten. The gene calls are TRBV11-2 and TRBJ2-5, with 8 bases lining up with TRBD2. Germline trimming cut 1 base from V and 2 bases from J; bases unmatched to any gene: 3. CDR1 and CDR2 from the germline V gene are SGHAT and FQNNGV. The CDR3 runs 15 residues. The CDR3 DNA follows: TGTGCCAGCAGCTTAGGTAGCGGGGAACAAGAGACCCAGTACTTC. It codes for CASSLGSGEQETQYF.

This clonotype has just a few counts. The rearrangement uses TRBV5-1 and TRBJ2-3, with 9 bases fitting TRBD2. The CDR3 consists of 17 residues. Trimming took 3 bases from V and 8 from J; bases not matched to a gene: 16. The germline V gene has CDR1 SGHRS and CDR2 YFSETQ. Here the CDR3 reads CASSSLIAGADTGTQYF. The DNA of the CDR3 is TGCGCCAGCAGCTCCCTAATAGCGGGAGCCGACACGGGTACGCAGTATTTT.